Presented here are 27 T cell receptor beta chains from one specimen sequenced in a study of blood T cells in healthy people across ages. It was with a sample-barcoded 5' primer and a J-beta primer mix that a second PCR of roughly 7 to 11 cycles was run. In TCRdb, the 5' RACE reads were re-called with MiXCR into one record per CDR3 protein. The sample includes more than 800,000 distinct CDR3 sequences, 25% to 35% seen only once; the top ten take roughly 17%. Sequencing was done on a sample of blood. The receptor source for this set is a woman of 80 years or more in good health.

This clonotype was observed at least ten times. The rearrangement uses TRBV6-6 and TRBJ1-4; D gene ambiguous. V gave up 7 bases and J gave up 6 bases, with 9 bases separating them. The CDR3 runs 12 residues. CDR1 MNHNY and CDR2 SVGAGI come from the germline V gene (reference sequence). The CDR3 loop is CASKGGHEKLFF. DNA of the CDR3: TGTGCCAGCAAGGGTGGTCATGAAAAACTGTTTTTT.

This clonotype turned up a few times. The CDR3: CASRSSGRETGELFF. CDR3 DNA sequence: TGTGCCAGCAGATCTAGCGGACGGGAAACCGGGGAGCTGTTTTTT. This chain connects TRBV12-3 or TRBV12-4 to TRBJ2-2, with 7 bases identical to TRBD2. V shed 6 bases and J 5 bases; nucleotides not matched to a gene: 9. The CDR3 has 15 amino acids.

The V gene is TRBV11-2, the J gene TRBJ1-2, with 9 bases aligning to TRBD1. Trimming cost V 0 bases and J 2 bases; bases outside gene matches: 4. CDR3 length: 16 amino acids. Germline-derived CDR1 and CDR2 are SGHAT and FQNNGV. CDR3 loop: CASSLDGTGWNYGYTF. CDR3 bases: TGTGCCAGCAGCTTAGATGGGACAGGGTGGAACTATGGCTACACCTTC. The complete variable domain, with remaining parts taken from reference TRBV11-2 and TRBJ1-2, reads EAGVAQSPRYKIIEKRQSVAFWCNPISGHATLYWYQQILGQGPKLLIQFQNNGVVDDSQLPKDRFSAERLKGVDSTLKIQPAKLEDSAVYLCASSLDGTGWNYGYTFGSGTRLTVV.

Points on this clonotype: A much larger clone sits a single nucleotide away, making a read error possible. The chain has TRBV7-2 and TRBJ1-5; D not resolved. Germline values: CDR1 SGHTA, CDR2 FQGNSA. The CDR3 is 13 amino acids. The CDR3 nucleotides read TGTGCCAGCAGCCCCGGGTCCGGCCAACCCCGGCATTTT. This encodes CASSPGSGQPRHF.

This clonotype showed up just a few times. The chain is built from TRBV6-2 or TRBV6-3 and TRBJ1-1; 8 bases align to TRBD1. The CDR3 contains 14 residues. The V segment lost 2 bases and the J segment 5 bases; nucleotides outside the gene matches: 4. CDR1 is MNHEY, CDR2 SVGEGT, per germline. The CDR3 DNA follows: TGTGCCAGCAGTTACCAGGGGGCGCGGACTGAAGCTTTCTTT. Translating it yields CASSYQGARTEAFF.

Many counts were recorded for this clonotype. The CDR3 DNA reads as TGCAGTGCTGAGAATAGCGGGGGGGGCCTGGAGACCCAGTACTTC. It specifies CSAENSGGGLETQYF. The V call is TRBV20-1, the J call TRBJ2-5, with 11 bases that match TRBD2. V was clipped by 5 bases and J by 5 bases; unmatched bases: 10. This CDR3 region has 15 residues. The germline gives CDR1 DFQATT, CDR2 SNEGSKA (reference sequence).

In this sample, this clonotype turned up many times. This chain uses TRBV28 with TRBJ2-1, with D possibly being TRBD2 (6 bases). Trimming stripped 5 bases from V and 0 bases from J, with 14 bases between. CDR1 MDHEN and CDR2 SYDVKM come from the germline V gene. The CDR3 contains 16 residues. The chain's CDR3 is CASSVALTSSYNEQFF. The DNA for the CDR3 is TGTGCCAGCAGTGTAGCCCTGACTAGCTCCTACAATGAGCAGTTCTTC. Full variable domain (remainder filled in from reference TRBV28 and TRBJ2-1): DVKVTQSSRYLVKRTGEKVFLECVQDMDHENMFWYRQDPGLGLRLIYFSYDVKMKEKGDIPEGYSVSREKKERFSLILESASTNQTSMYLCASSVALTSSYNEQFFGPGTRLTVL.

Notes on this clonotype: It may be a read error: a sequence one base away is much more abundant. V is TRBV12-3 or TRBV12-4 and J is TRBJ1-1, with unresolved D. CDR3 length equals 13 residues. The CDR3 here is CTSSPLLNTEAFF. The DNA for the CDR3 is TGTACCAGCAGTCCACTGCTGAACACTGAAGCTTTCTTT.

This clonotype was seen a few times. This sequence may be a read error, since a much larger clone differs from it by one base. The chain recombines TRBV6-1 with TRBJ2-1; possibly TRBD2 for D (6 bases). The V and J ends lost 2 bases and 2 bases respectively, with 13 bases between them. CDR1 and CDR2 (germline): MNHNS, SASEGT. CDR3 length equals 16 residues. CDR3 residues: CASSELHGGAYNEQFF. The CDR3 nucleotides are TGTGCCAGCAGTGAATTGCACGGCGGGGCCTACAATGAGCAGTTCTTC.

This clonotype was detected ten times or more. The chain carries TRBV6-8 and TRBJ2-7; D possibly matches TRBD1 or TRBD2 (5 bases each). Trimming shortened V by 4 bases and J by 2 bases, and 15 bases separated the two germline ends. The germline V gene encodes CDR1 MNHGY and CDR2 SAAAGT. The CDR3 sequence is 15 residues long. CDR3 sequence (DNA): TGTGCCAGCAGTTGGTATCGGCAGGGAGCCTACGAGCAGTACTTC. Encoded protein: CASSWYRQGAYEQYF.

The chain employs TRBV6-5 and TRBJ2-7, with D perhaps TRBD2 (6 bases). Trimming pared 3 bases from V and 5 bases from J, leaving 17 bases between. The CDR3 spans 15 residues. Per germline, CDR1 MNHEY and CDR2 SVGAGI. The CDR3 loop reads CASSYLRGAGHEQYF. The CDR3 DNA reads TGTGCCAGCAGTTATCTTAGAGGGGCGGGGCACGAGCAGTACTTC.

Details on this clonotype: This sequence may be a read error, since a much larger clone differs from it by one base. CDR3 residues: CASSWTSGTQEAQYF. CDR3 in DNA: TGTGCCAGCAGCTGGACTAGCGGGACCCAAGAGGCCCAGTACTTC. V usage is TRBV6-1 and J usage is TRBJ2-5; 12 positions agree with TRBD2. Germline V gives CDR1 MNHNS, CDR2 SASEGT. The CDR3 loop spans 15 amino acids.

The gene calls are TRBV18 and TRBJ2-7; D might be TRBD1 (7 bases). There are 14 residues in the CDR3. Trimming stripped 3 bases from V and 3 bases from J, with 12 bases between. CDR1 KGHSH and CDR2 LQKENI come from the germline V gene. CDR3 residues: CASSPQGGCYEQYF. CDR3 in DNA: TGTGCCAGCTCACCTCAGGGGGGATGCTACGAGCAGTACTTC.

As for this clonotype: A much bigger clone sits one base away, suggesting this may be a read error. This chain joins TRBV27 and TRBJ2-1, with 10 bases lining up with TRBD1. CDR3 length: 15 residues. Germline loops: CDR1 MNHEY, CDR2 SMNVEV (reference sequence). The CDR3 loop reads CASSPGQGRYNERFF. The CDR3 DNA reads as TGTGCCAGCAGTCCGGGACAGGGGAGATACAATGAGCGGTTCTTC.

The rearrangement links TRBV5-1 to TRBJ1-2, with no clear D. The germline V gene encodes CDR1 SGHRS and CDR2 YFSETQ. The CDR3 loop spans 14 amino acids. Deletions cut 0 bases from V and 8 bases from J, with 14 bases between. The CDR3 DNA sequence: TGCGCCAGCAGCTTGGACCAACCCGCACTGGGCTACACCTTC. Its translation: CASSLDQPALGYTF.

The rearrangement links TRBV5-6 to TRBJ2-3; weak D call: TRBD1 (5 bases). CDR1 SGHDT and CDR2 YYEEEE come from the germline V gene. CDR3 length: 15 amino acids. Deletions cut 4 bases from V and 4 bases from J, with 16 bases between. The CDR3 nucleotides are TGTGCCAGCAGCCCCGCAGGGCTAGGTGCAGATACGCAGTATTTT. The encoded protein is CASSPAGLGADTQYF.

As to this clonotype: With a much larger clone just one base away, this may be a read error. CDR3 amino acids: CASSSWAVNYGYTF. In DNA form, the CDR3 reads TGTGCCAGCAGCTCTTGGGCCGTAAACTATGGCTACACCTTC. The chain uses TRBV7-2 and TRBJ1-2; D is unclear. V shed 4 bases and J shed 2 bases, with 11 bases lying between them. The CDR3 sequence is 14 residues long. The germline gives CDR1 SGHTA, CDR2 FQGNSA.

This clonotype was found many times. The chain couples TRBV10-3 to TRBJ2-3, with 16 bases fitting TRBD2. The CDR3 has 15 amino acids. Germline trimming cut 6 bases from V and 5 bases from J; bases unmatched to any gene: 2. The germline gives CDR1 ENHRY, CDR2 SYGVKD. DNA of the CDR3: TGTGCCATCAGGGGACTAGCGGGGGGGCAAGATACGCAGTATTTT. This translates into CAIRGLAGGQDTQYF.

This clonotype was found a few times. The chain couples TRBV6-5 to TRBJ1-6; 7 positions match TRBD1. The CDR3 is made up of 15 amino acids. Germline CDR1 is MNHEY and CDR2 is SVGAGI. V trimming: 4 bases; J trimming: 7 bases; junction bases outside the gene matches: 7. The CDR3 DNA follows: TGTGCCAGCAGTTTTCGGGACAGTCGGAATTCACCCCTCCACTTT. It specifies CASSFRDSRNSPLHF.

The DNA of the CDR3 is TGTGCCTGGAGTCTGTGGCCGAACACTGAAGCTTTCTTT. Protein: CAWSLWPNTEAFF. The V and J genes are TRBV30 and TRBJ1-1, with D hard to call. V lost 2 bases, J lost 1 base, and 8 bases lay in between. The germline gives CDR1 GTSNPN, CDR2 SVGIG (reference sequence). This CDR3 has 13 amino acids.

This clonotype was counted many times. The chain uses TRBV5-5 and TRBJ1-2; D is possibly TRBD1 (6 bases). Trimming stripped 3 bases from V and 0 bases from J, with 15 bases between. Germline-derived CDR1 and CDR2 are SGHKS and YYEKEE (reference sequence). The CDR3 has 16 residues. The CDR3 bases are TGTGCCAGCAGCTCAGGAGGACAGTTGACTAACTATGGCTACACCTTC. Its protein is CASSSGGQLTNYGYTF.

This clonotype has at least ten counts. The chain is built from TRBV12-3 or TRBV12-4 and TRBJ1-2, with D perhaps TRBD1 (5 bases). Trimming removed 5 bases at V and 4 bases at J, with 14 bases between. This CDR3 region has 14 residues. The CDR3, as DNA: TGTGCCAGCAGTCGTTGGGACTCTAGCTATGGCTACACCTTC. Residues: CASSRWDSSYGYTF.

The table lists this clonotype with many counts. This rearrangement joins TRBV20-1 to TRBJ2-7; D is ambiguous. This CDR3 contains 11 residues. V lost 5 bases and J 7 bases, leaving 12 bases between the germline ends. CDR1 is DFQATT, CDR2 SNEGSKA, per germline (reference sequence). The CDR3 reads CSAWSHGEQYF. CDR3 nucleotide sequence: TGCAGTGCTTGGTCCCACGGGGAGCAGTACTTC.

In its sample, this clonotype was seen many times. This chain uses TRBV12-3 or TRBV12-4 with TRBJ1-4; 8 bases agree with TRBD1. This CDR3 comprises 16 residues. Trimming took 5 bases from V and 7 from J; bases not matched to a gene: 12. The DNA of the CDR3 is TGTGCCAGCAGTCTAAGGAGACAGGGGCAACCTGAAAAACTGTTTTTT. Protein sequence: CASSLRRQGQPEKLFF.

This sequence joins TRBV20-1 and TRBJ1-2; D gene ambiguous. The V gene lost 6 bases and the J gene lost 1 base, with 12 bases spanning the gap. In germline, CDR1 is DFQATT, CDR2 SNEGSKA (reference sequence). The CDR3 totals 13 residues. CDR3 protein: CSATGLDNYGYTF. The CDR3 nucleotides read TGCAGTGCCACCGGACTGGATAACTATGGCTACACCTTC.

The chain is built from TRBV7-9 and TRBJ1-2; the D gene is possibly TRBD1 (5 bases). CDR3 size: 13 residues. Germline assignment: CDR1 SEHNR and CDR2 FQNEAQ (reference sequence). V was trimmed by 5 bases and J by 1 base, leaving 8 bases between them. CDR3 sequence: CASSRGDNYGYTF. The CDR3 DNA follows: TGTGCCAGCAGCCGAGGGGATAACTATGGCTACACCTTC.

The chain links TRBV5-1 to TRBJ2-1; TRBD2 aligns across 12 bases. The CDR3 contains 18 residues. CDR1 SGHRS and CDR2 YFSETQ come from the germline V gene. V lost 6 bases to trimming and J lost 6 bases; unmatched junction nucleotides: 16. CDR3 loop: CASTSSLAGGPGGNEQFF. Here the CDR3 DNA reads TGCGCCAGCACCTCCTCACTAGCGGGGGGCCCTGGGGGCAATGAGCAGTTCTTC.